What follows are 4 T cell receptor beta chains derived from one specimen sequenced in a study of T cells in localized non-small cell lung cancer. Repertoires were generated with immunoSEQ multiplex PCR, while TCRdb's copy carries only in-frame clones and drops some. The repertoire consists of 20,000 to 25,000 clones, with about 84% occurring once and the leading ten covering about a sixth. The specimen comprised PBMCs, sampled before any cancer treatment. The receptor source for this set is a woman aged 35-70 years with stage II squamous cell lung carcinoma.

The chain recombines TRBV7-9 with TRBJ2-1, with 9 bases identical to TRBD2. This CDR3 is built from 14 residues. Trimming at V came to 4 bases and at J to 6 bases, leaving 4 bases not matched to a gene. Germline V gene data show CDR1 as SEHNR and CDR2 as FQNEAQ (reference sequence). The CDR3 DNA follows: TGTGCCAGCAGCTATAGCGGGAGTGGCAATGAGCAGTTCTTC. As protein: CASSYSGSGNEQFF.

In its sample, this clone was seen once. The chain links TRBV9 to TRBJ2-2, with 7 bases identical to TRBD2. The CDR3 contains 15 residues. J was trimmed by 1 base and V by 3 bases; bases with no gene match: 3. CDR1 is SGDLS, CDR2 YYNGEE, per germline. The CDR3 region has the DNA TGTGCCAGCAGCGGCCCGGGGGGGAACACCGGGGAGCTGTTTTTT. Its protein is CASSGPGGNTGELFF.

V and J are TRBV11-2 and TRBJ2-5; D unclear. The V end was cut by 5 bases, the J end by 4 bases, with 14 bases between. Per germline, CDR1 SGHAT and CDR2 FQNNGV. This CDR3 has 14 amino acids. The CDR3 spells CASSLRRVRETQYF. As DNA, the CDR3 is TGTGCCAGCAGCCTCCGAAGGGTACGAGAGACCCAGTACTTC. Drawing the rest from reference TRBV11-2 and TRBJ2-5, the complete variable domain is EAGVAQSPRYKIIEKRQSVAFWCNPISGHATLYWYQQILGQGPKLLIQFQNNGVVDDSQLPKDRFSAERLKGVDSTLKIQPAKLEDSAVYLCASSLRRVRETQYFGPGTRLLVL.

The V and J genes are TRBV7-2 and TRBJ2-1, with TRBD1 as a possible D gene (6 bases). Germline CDR1 and CDR2: SGHTA and FQGNSA. With 3 bases removed from V and 3 bases from J, the gap between germline ends came to 6 bases. CDR3 size: 13 residues. CDR3 nucleotides: TGTGCCAGCAGCTTGGACAGCTACAATGAGCAGTTCTTC. This codes for CASSLDSYNEQFF. Variable domain in full (rest from reference TRBV7-2 and TRBJ2-1): GAGVSQSPSNKVTEKGKDVELRCDPISGHTALYWYRQSLGQGLEFLIYFQGNSAPDKSGLPSDRFSAERTGGSVSTLTIQRTQQEDSAVYLCASSLDSYNEQFFGPGTRLTVL.